These 6 T cell receptor beta chains share one sample of origin, sequenced in a study of blood T cell repertoires in COVID-19. Repertoires were generated with immunoSEQ multiplex PCR, while TCRdb's copy carries only in-frame clones and drops some. The sample contains about 150,000 clones, roughly 87% of which appear only once. Specimen: peripheral blood. The source of these receptors is a woman aged 60-70 years with active or convalescent COVID-19.

The chain employs TRBV19 and TRBJ1-2; no clear D gene. Trimming took off 2 bases at V and 2 bases at J, with 9 bases between the two ends. CDR3 length: 14 residues. From germline, CDR1 is LNHDA and CDR2 SQIVND (reference sequence). CDR3 amino acids: CASSISGANYGYTF. The DNA of the CDR3 is TGTGCCAGTAGTATATCGGGAGCAAACTATGGCTACACCTTC.

This clone was detected a few times. The chain couples TRBV7-9 to TRBJ2-2, with TRBD1 identical over 7 bases. The V segment lost 5 bases and the J segment 1 base; nucleotides outside the gene matches: 4. The germline V gene encodes CDR1 SEHNR and CDR2 FQNEAQ (reference sequence). The CDR3 is 15 residues long. CDR3 sequence: CASSQDRMNTGELFF. The CDR3 bases are TGTGCCAGCAGCCAGGACAGGATGAACACCGGGGAGCTGTTTTTT.

J is TRBJ1-1 and V is TRBV12-3 or TRBV12-4, with TRBD1 matching 7 bases. With 5 bases clipped from V and 4 bases from J, the junction kept 4 bases outside the gene matches. This CDR3 has 13 amino acids. The CDR3 sequence: CASSPDRFTEAFF. The CDR3 DNA reads as TGTGCCAGCAGTCCGGACAGGTTCACTGAAGCTTTCTTT.

Here the CDR3 DNA reads TGTGCCAGCAGCTTGGCGGTGAACACCGGGGAGCTGTTTTTT. Translating gives CASSLAVNTGELFF. The chain carries TRBV7-3 and TRBJ2-2; D is uncertain. The V and J ends lost 3 bases and 1 base respectively, with 6 bases between them. Germline values: CDR1 SGHTA, CDR2 FQGTGA. This CDR3 has 14 residues.

The chain has TRBV19 and TRBJ2-2; TRBD1 is a possible D gene (6 bases). The V gene's germline CDR1 is LNHDA and CDR2 SQIVND (reference sequence). Trimming took off 1 base at V and 5 bases at J, with 11 bases between the two ends. The CDR3 is 15 residues long. The CDR3 is CASSIAAGETGELFF. In DNA, the CDR3 is TGTGCCAGTAGTATAGCAGCAGGGGAAACCGGGGAGCTGTTTTTT. The full variable domain, completed using reference TRBV19 and TRBJ2-2, is DGGITQSPKYLFRKEGQNVTLSCEQNLNHDAMYWYRQDPGQGLRLIYYSQIVNDFQKGDIAEGYSVSREKKESFPLTVTSAQKNPTAFYLCASSIAAGETGELFFGEGSRLTVL.

This sequence joins TRBV15 and TRBJ2-3; 8 bases map to TRBD2. The junction had 1 base not matched to a gene; V was cut back by 0 bases and J by 2 bases. This CDR3 is built from 15 residues. Germline CDR1 is LNHNV and CDR2 is YYDKDF (reference sequence). The CDR3 reads CATSRDSGVTDTQYF. CDR3 bases: TGTGCCACCAGCAGAGATAGCGGGGTCACAGATACGCAGTATTTT.